These 12 T cell receptor beta chains share one sample of origin, sequenced in a study of T cell repertoires in cytomegalovirus infection. Their target antigens are unknown. A single record per CDR3 protein comes from TCRdb applying MiXCR to the reads. In the table there are about 830,000 distinct CDR3 sequences, 30% to 35% of which are singletons. The specimen comprised cultured CD8+ T cells from PBMCs, sampled from culture after CMV antigen stimulation. These receptors came from a human donor in good health (CMV status not recorded). Some clones in this sample may be carry-over from other donors' samples.

This clonotype was counted only a few times. The junction differs from germline at one of its ends, possibly a read error. V usage is TRBV12-3 or TRBV12-4 and J usage is TRBJ2-5; possibly TRBD1 for D (7 bases). The CDR3 loop spans 14 amino acids. The CDR3 spells CASSPRGAGETQYF. CDR3 coding DNA: TGTGCTAGCAGTCCCAGGGGGGCGGGGGAGACCCAGTACTTC.

Details on this clonotype: A much larger clone is a single base away; this may be a read error. The V call is TRBV7-2, the J call TRBJ2-3; D remains ambiguous. Germline values: CDR1 SGHTA, CDR2 FQGNSA. This CDR3 is built from 12 residues. The CDR3 loop is CANSLTADTQYF. The CDR3 DNA reads TGTGCCAACAGCTTAACCGCAGATACGCAGTATTTT.

V is TRBV7-9 and J is TRBJ2-1; 10 positions agree with TRBD2. The CDR3 is made up of 15 amino acids. Germline V gene lookup returns CDR1 SEHNR and CDR2 FQNEAQ (reference sequence). With V trimmed by 4 bases and J by 4 bases, 4 bases remained unmatched. CDR3 nucleotide sequence: TGTGCCAGCAGCTCACTAGCGGGGAGATACAATGAGCAGTTCTTC. Protein sequence: CASSSLAGRYNEQFF.

This chain's CDR3 is CASSFGSIYEQYF. The DNA for the CDR3 is TGTGCCAGCAGCTTCGGTAGTATCTACGAGCAGTACTTC. The rearrangement links TRBV5-6 to TRBJ2-7; no clear D gene. The CDR3 is 13 amino acids. Trimming cost V 2 bases and J 3 bases, with 9 bases left between them. Germline V gene data show CDR1 as SGHDT and CDR2 as YYEEEE.

In the case of this clonotype: A much larger clone lies a single base off, so this may be a read error. The gene calls are TRBV27 and TRBJ2-7; D gene unclear. The CDR3 totals 13 residues. Trimming shortened V by 6 bases and J by 1 base, and 10 bases separated the two germline ends. Germline V CDR1 and CDR2: MNHEY, SMNVEV (reference sequence). The CDR3 loop reads CASSPMGSYEQYF. CDR3 DNA: TGTGCCAGCAGCCCCATGGGTTCCTACGAGCAGTACTTC.

The V gene is TRBV10-2, the J gene TRBJ1-1; 8 positions agree with TRBD1. The CDR3 has 12 amino acids. J was trimmed by 8 bases and V by 8 bases; bases with no gene match: 7. The V gene's germline CDR1 is WSHSY and CDR2 SAAADI. Here the CDR3 reads CASRTGLEEAFF. In DNA, the CDR3 is TGCGCCAGCCGGACAGGGCTGGAGGAAGCTTTCTTT.

This rearrangement joins TRBV4-2 to TRBJ1-3, with TRBD1 as a possible D gene (6 bases). Germline loops: CDR1 LGHNA, CDR2 YNFKEQ. There are 18 residues in the CDR3. Trimming cost V 4 bases and J 0 bases, with 19 bases left between them. The chain's CDR3 is CASSPSGTSAGSGNTIYF. Here the CDR3 DNA reads TGTGCCAGCAGCCCATCTGGGACATCCGCCGGCTCTGGAAACACCATATATTTT.

As DNA, the CDR3 is TGTGCCAAGTCCGAGACAATCACTGAAAAACTGTTTTTT. Encoded protein: CAKSETITEKLFF. The gene calls are TRBV24-1 and TRBJ1-4; D unclear. The germline V and J ends were trimmed by 11 bases and 7 bases, with 16 bases remaining between them. This CDR3 region has 13 residues. The germline gives CDR1 KGHDR, CDR2 SFDVKD.

The chain links TRBV19 to TRBJ1-1; 7 nucleotides line up with TRBD1. The CDR3 is made up of 15 amino acids. With 4 bases clipped from V and 4 bases from J, the junction kept 9 bases outside the gene matches. Germline CDR1 and CDR2: LNHDA and SQIVND (reference sequence). The DNA of the CDR3 is TGTGCCAGTAGTAGCCACAGGGGAGGTGGCACTGAAGCTTTCTTT. Translation gives CASSSHRGGGTEAFF. The entire variable domain, with the rest obtained from reference TRBV19 and TRBJ1-1, is as follows: DGGITQSPKYLFRKEGQNVTLSCEQNLNHDAMYWYRQDPGQGLRLIYYSQIVNDFQKGDIAEGYSVSREKKESFPLTVTSAQKNPTAFYLCASSSHRGGGTEAFFGQGTRLTVV.

The rearrangement joins TRBV7-6 to TRBJ2-1; tentatively, D is TRBD1 (6 bases). The germline V gene encodes CDR1 SGHVS and CDR2 FNYEAQ. CDR3 length equals 16 residues. V lost 3 bases to trimming and J lost 8 bases, with 20 bases between them. CDR3 sequence reads: CASSLGRQVIGDEQFF. CDR3 bases: TGTGCCAGCAGCTTGGGGCGACAGGTCATTGGGGATGAGCAGTTCTTC.

This clonotype came up a few times. The chain carries TRBV6-2 or TRBV6-3 and TRBJ2-5; 8 positions agree with TRBD1. The V gene's germline CDR1 is MNHEY and CDR2 SVGEGT. CDR3 length equals 15 residues. V lost 5 bases, J lost 0 bases, and 5 bases stayed unmatched. DNA of the CDR3: TGTGCCAGCAGTCGGGACAGGAGTTACCAAGAGACCCAGTACTTC. This gives the protein CASSRDRSYQETQYF.

This clonotype was seen more than once but under ten times. This chain connects TRBV28 to TRBJ2-3, with 9 positions matching TRBD2. CDR1 is MDHEN and CDR2 is SYDVKM in the germline V gene. Losses at the gene ends were 3 bases for V and 1 base for J; bases not matched to a gene: 2. The CDR3 has 15 amino acids. The CDR3 nucleotides are TGTGCCAGCAGTTTTAAGCGGGGGGGCACAGATACGCAGTATTTT. As protein: CASSFKRGGTDTQYF.